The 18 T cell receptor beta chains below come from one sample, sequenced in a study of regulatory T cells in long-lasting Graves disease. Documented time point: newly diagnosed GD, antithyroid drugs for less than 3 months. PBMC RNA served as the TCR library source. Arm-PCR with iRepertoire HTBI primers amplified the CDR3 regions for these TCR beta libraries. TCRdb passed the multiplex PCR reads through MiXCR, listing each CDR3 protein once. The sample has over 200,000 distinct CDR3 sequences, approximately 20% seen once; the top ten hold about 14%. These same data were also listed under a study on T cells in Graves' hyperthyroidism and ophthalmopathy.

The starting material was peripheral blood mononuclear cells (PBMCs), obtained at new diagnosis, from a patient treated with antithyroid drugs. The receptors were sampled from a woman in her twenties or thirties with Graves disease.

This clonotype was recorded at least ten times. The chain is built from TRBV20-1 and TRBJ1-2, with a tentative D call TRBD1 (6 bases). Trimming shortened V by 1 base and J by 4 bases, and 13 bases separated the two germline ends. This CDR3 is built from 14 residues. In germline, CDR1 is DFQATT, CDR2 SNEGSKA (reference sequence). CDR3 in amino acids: CSARASGHLYGYTF. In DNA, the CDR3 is TGCAGTGCTAGAGCTTCGGGACACCTCTATGGCTACACCTTC.

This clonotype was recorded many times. In nucleotides, the CDR3 is TGTGCCACCAGCAGAGATGGGGGCAGCTCCTACGAGCAGTACTTC. Amino acids: CATSRDGGSSYEQYF. The chain employs TRBV15 and TRBJ2-7, with D maybe TRBD1 (6 bases). Deletions cut 0 bases from V and 0 bases from J, with 9 bases between. The germline CDR1 and CDR2 sequences are LNHNV and YYDKDF (reference sequence). CDR3 length: 15 amino acids.

The CDR3 protein is CASSVVGSSDTQYF. CDR3 nucleotides: TGTGCCAGCAGTGTTGTGGGGTCCTCAGATACGCAGTATTTT. The genes are TRBV25-1 and TRBJ2-3; D unclear. The CDR3 totals 14 residues. The V gene's germline CDR1 is MGHDK and CDR2 SYGVNS. The V gene lost 4 bases and the J gene lost 4 bases, with 12 bases spanning the gap.

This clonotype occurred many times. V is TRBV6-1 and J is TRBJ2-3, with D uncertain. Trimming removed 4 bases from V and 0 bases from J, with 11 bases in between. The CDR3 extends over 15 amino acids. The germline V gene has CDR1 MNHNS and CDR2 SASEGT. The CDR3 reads CASSVDFTSTDTQYF. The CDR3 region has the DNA TGTGCCAGCAGTGTTGACTTTACTAGCACAGATACGCAGTATTTT.

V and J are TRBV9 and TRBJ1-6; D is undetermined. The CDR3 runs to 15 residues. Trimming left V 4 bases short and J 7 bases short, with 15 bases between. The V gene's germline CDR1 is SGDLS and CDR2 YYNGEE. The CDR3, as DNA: TGTGCCAGCAGCTCCCGGGCCGAGGGAAATTCACCCCTCCACTTT. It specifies CASSSRAEGNSPLHF.

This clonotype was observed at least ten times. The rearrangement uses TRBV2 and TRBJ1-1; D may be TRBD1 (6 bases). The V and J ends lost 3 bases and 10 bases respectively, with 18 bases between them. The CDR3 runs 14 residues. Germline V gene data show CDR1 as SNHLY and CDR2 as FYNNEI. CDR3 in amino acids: CASSEGVWGGGAFF. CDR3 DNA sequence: TGTGCCAGCAGTGAGGGGGTGTGGGGAGGGGGAGCTTTCTTT.

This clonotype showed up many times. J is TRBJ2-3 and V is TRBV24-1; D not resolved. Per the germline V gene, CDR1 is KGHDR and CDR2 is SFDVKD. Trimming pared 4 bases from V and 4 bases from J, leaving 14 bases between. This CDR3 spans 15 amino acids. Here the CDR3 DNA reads TGTGCCACCAGTGACCCTTCGGGCGCGGCAGATACGCAGTATTTT. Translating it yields CATSDPSGAADTQYF.

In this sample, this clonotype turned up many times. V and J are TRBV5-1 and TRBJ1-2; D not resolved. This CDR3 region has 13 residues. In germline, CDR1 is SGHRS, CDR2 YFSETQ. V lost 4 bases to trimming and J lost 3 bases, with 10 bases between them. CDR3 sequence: CASSPGFDYGYTF. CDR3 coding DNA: TGCGCCAGCAGCCCGGGGTTCGACTATGGCTACACCTTC.

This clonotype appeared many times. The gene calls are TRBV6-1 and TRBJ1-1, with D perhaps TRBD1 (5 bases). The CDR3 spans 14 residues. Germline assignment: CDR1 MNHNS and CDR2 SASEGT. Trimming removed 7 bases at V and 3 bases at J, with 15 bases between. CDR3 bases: TGTGCCAGCATCGCTTCGGTGGGGGACACTGAAGCTTTCTTT. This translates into CASIASVGDTEAFF.

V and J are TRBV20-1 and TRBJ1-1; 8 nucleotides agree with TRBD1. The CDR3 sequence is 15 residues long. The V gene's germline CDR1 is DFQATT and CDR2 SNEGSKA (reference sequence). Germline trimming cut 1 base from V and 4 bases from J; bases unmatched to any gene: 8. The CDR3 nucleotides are TGCAGTGCTAGAGTGTACAGGGGGGGAGGCACTGAAGCTTTCTTT. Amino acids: CSARVYRGGGTEAFF.

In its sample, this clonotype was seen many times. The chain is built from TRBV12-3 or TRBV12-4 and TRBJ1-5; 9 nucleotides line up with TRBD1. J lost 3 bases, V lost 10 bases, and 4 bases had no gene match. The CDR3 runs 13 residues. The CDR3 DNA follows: TGTGCCACCCGGGACAGGGACAATCAGCCCCAGCATTTT. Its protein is CATRDRDNQPQHF.

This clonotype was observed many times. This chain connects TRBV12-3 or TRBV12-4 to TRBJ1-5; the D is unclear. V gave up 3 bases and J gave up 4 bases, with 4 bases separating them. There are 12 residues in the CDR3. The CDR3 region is CASSLPNQPQHF. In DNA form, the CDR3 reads TGTGCCAGCAGTTTGCCGAATCAGCCCCAGCATTTT.

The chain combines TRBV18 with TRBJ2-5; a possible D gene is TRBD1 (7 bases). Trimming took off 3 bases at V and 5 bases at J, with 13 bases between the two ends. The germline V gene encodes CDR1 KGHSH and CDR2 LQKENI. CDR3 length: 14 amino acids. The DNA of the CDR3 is TGTGCCAGCTCACCGTCGACAGGGAGGGAGACCCAGTACTTC. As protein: CASSPSTGRETQYF.

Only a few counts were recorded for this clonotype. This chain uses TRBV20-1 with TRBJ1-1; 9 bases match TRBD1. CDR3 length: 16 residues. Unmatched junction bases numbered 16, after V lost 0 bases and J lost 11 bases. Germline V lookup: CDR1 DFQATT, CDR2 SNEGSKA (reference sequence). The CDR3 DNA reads TGCAGTGCTAGAGATAGCGGACAGGGGACCACCGGGGAGGCTTTCTTT. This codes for CSARDSGQGTTGEAFF.

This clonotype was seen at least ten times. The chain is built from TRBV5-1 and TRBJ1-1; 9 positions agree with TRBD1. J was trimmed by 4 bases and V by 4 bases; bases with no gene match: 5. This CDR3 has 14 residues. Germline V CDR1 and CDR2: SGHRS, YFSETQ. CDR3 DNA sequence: TGCGCCAGCAGCCCCGGGACAGGGATCACTGAAGCTTTCTTT. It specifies CASSPGTGITEAFF.

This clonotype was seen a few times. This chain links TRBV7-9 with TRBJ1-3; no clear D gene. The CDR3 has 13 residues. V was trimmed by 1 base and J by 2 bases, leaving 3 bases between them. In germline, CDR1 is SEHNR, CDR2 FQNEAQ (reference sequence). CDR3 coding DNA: TGTGCCAGCAGCTTAGGCCCTGGAAACACCATATATTTT. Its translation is CASSLGPGNTIYF.

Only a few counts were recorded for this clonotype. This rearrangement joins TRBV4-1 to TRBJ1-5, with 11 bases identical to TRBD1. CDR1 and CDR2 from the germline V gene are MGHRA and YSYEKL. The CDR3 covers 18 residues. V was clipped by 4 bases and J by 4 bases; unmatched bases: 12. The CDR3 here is CASSPGQGAPLDNQPQHF. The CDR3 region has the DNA TGCGCCAGCAGCCCAGGACAGGGGGCGCCGCTTGATAATCAGCCCCAGCATTTT.

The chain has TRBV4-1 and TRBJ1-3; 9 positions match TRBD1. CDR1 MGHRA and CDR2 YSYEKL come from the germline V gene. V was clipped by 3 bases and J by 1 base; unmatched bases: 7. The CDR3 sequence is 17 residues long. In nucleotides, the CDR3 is TGCGCCAGCAGCCAGGGACAGGGTCCGACTTCTGGAAACACCATATATTTT. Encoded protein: CASSQGQGPTSGNTIYF.